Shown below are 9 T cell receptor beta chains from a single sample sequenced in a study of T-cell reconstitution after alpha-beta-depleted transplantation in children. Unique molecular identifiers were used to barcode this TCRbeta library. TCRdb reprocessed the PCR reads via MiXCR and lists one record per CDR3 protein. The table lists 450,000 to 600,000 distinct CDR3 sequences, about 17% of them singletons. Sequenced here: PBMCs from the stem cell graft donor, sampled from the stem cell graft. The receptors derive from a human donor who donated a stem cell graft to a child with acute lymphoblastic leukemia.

The CDR3 spells CAILREGYNEQFF. CDR3 DNA sequence: TGTGCCATCCTCCGGGAGGGTTACAATGAGCAGTTCTTC. J is TRBJ2-1 and V is TRBV10-3, with TRBD2 matching 8 bases. V was clipped by 8 bases and J by 4 bases; unmatched bases: 4. The CDR3 consists of 13 residues. In germline, CDR1 is ENHRY, CDR2 SYGVKD.

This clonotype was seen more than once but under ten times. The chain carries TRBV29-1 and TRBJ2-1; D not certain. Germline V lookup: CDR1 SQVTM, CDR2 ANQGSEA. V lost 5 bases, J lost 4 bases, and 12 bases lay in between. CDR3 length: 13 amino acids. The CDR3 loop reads CSVQPGAYNEQFF. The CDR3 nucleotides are TGCAGCGTTCAGCCAGGCGCGTACAATGAGCAGTTCTTC.

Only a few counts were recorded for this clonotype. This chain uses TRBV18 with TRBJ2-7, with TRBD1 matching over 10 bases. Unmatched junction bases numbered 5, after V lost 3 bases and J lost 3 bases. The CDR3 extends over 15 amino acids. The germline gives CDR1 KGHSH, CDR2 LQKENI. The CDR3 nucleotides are TGTGCCAGCTCACCCGGGACAGGGGTCCTCTACGAGCAGTACTTC. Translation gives CASSPGTGVLYEQYF.

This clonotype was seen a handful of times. DNA for the CDR3: TGCAGCGCTACCCTTCCTGCGCGGGCGTATACGCAGTATTTT. As protein: CSATLPARAYTQYF. The chain combines TRBV29-1 with TRBJ2-3, with D maybe TRBD2 (5 bases). With 7 bases removed from V and 7 bases from J, the gap between germline ends came to 21 bases. The CDR3 sequence is 14 residues long. Germline V gene data show CDR1 as SQVTM and CDR2 as ANQGSEA.

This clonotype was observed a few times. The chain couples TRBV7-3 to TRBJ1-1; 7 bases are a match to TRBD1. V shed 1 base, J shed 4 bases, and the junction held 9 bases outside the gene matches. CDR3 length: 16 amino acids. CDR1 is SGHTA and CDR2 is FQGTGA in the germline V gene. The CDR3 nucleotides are TGTGCCAGCAGCTTAAATGTGTGGGAGGGGGCCACTGAAGCTTTCTTT. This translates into CASSLNVWEGATEAFF.

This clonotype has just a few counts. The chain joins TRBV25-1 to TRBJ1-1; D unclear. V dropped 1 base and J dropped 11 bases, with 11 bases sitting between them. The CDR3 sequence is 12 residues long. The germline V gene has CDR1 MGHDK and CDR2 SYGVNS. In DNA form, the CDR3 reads TGTGCCAGCAGTGAATCCGCCGATCAGGCTTTCTTT. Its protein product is CASSESADQAFF.

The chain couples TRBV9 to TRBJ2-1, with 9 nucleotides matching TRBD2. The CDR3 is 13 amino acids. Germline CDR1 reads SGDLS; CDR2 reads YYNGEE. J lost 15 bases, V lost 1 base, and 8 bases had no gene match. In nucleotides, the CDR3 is TGTGCCAGCAGCGTACTCGCGGGAGGGATCCCGTTCTTC. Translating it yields CASSVLAGGIPFF. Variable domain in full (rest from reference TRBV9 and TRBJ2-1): DSGVTQTPKHLITATGQRVTLRCSPRSGDLSVYWYQQSLDQGLQFLIQYYNGEERAKGNILERFSAQQFPDLHSELNLSSLELGDSALYFCASSVLAGGIPFFGPGTRLTVL.

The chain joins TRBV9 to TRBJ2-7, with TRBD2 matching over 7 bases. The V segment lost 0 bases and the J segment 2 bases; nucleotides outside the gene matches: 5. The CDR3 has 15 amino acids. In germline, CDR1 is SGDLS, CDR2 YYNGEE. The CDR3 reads CASSVGSAGTYEQYF. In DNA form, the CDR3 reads TGTGCCAGCAGCGTAGGATCAGCGGGAACCTACGAGCAGTACTTC. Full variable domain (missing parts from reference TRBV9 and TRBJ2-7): DSGVTQTPKHLITATGQRVTLRCSPRSGDLSVYWYQQSLDQGLQFLIQYYNGEERAKGNILERFSAQQFPDLHSELNLSSLELGDSALYFCASSVGSAGTYEQYFGPGTRLTVT.

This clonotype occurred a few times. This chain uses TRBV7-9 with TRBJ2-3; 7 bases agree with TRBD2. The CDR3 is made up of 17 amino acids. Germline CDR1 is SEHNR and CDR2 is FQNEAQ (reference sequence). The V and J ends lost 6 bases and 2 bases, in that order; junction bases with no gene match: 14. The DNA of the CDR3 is TGTGCCAGCAGGCTGGGGGGGAGGGCCAAGCACACAGATACGCAGTATTTT. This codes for CASRLGGRAKHTDTQYF.